A selection of T cell receptor beta chains follows, all from one sample in a study of blood T cell repertoires in COVID-19. The method was immunoSEQ multiplex PCR; TCRdb's version includes in-frame clones alone and lacks a portion of them. The sample carries fewer than 250,000 clones, about 82% recorded once. The sequencing sample was made of PBMCs or T cells enriched from blood (not recorded which). Receptors were obtained from a woman aged 45-65 years with acute COVID-19. Each CDR3 is given with its conserved first and last residue. D genes are given only for firm matches. Size values are once, few and many counts, or a class for expanded clones, and some rows have none.

d_call,v_call,j_call,clone_size,cdr3_aa,cdr3_nt
NA,TRBV7-9,TRBJ2-1,NA,CASSPTETSNEQFF,TGTGCCAGCAGCCCTACCGAGACTAGCAATGAGCAGTTCTTC
NA,TRBV7-6,TRBJ1-1,NA,CASSLSGNTEAFF,TGTGCCAGCAGCTTATCCGGGAACACTGAAGCTTTCTTT
TRBD1,TRBV6-2/TRBV6-3,TRBJ2-5,few,CASSYRGQGWETQYF,TGTGCCAGCAGTTACCGAGGACAGGGGTGGGAGACCCAGTACTTC
NA,TRBV5-5,TRBJ2-5,NA,CASSFQGQETQYF,TGTGCCAGCAGCTTCCAGGGACAAGAGACCCAGTACTTC
TRBD2,TRBV19,TRBJ2-3,NA,CASRSPGLAGPDTQYF,TGTGCCAGTAGAAGCCCGGGACTAGCGGGTCCAGATACGCAGTATTTT
TRBD1,TRBV9,TRBJ2-2,NA,CASRRQGTGELFF,TGTGCCAGCAGGCGACAGGGAACCGGGGAGCTGTTTTTT
TRBD2,TRBV7-2,TRBJ2-5,once,CASSLGLAGVETQYF,TGTGCCAGCAGCTTAGGGCTAGCGGGGGTGGAGACCCAGTACTTC
NA,TRBV14,TRBJ1-1,NA,CASSRLTANTEAFF,TGTGCCAGCAGCCGCCTGACAGCGAACACTGAAGCTTTCTTT
TRBD1,TRBV30,TRBJ1-2,once,CAWSYPGQGANYGYTF,TGTGCCTGGAGTTATCCGGGACAGGGAGCCAACTATGGCTACACCTTC
TRBD1,TRBV19,TRBJ2-1,NA,CASSSTGTALYAEQFF,TGTGCCAGTAGTTCTACCGGGACAGCGCTGTATGCTGAGCAGTTCTTC
NA,TRBV21-1,TRBJ2-7,few,CASSKEPGTGAASSYEQYF,TGTGCCAGCAGCAAAGAACCTGGGACAGGGGCTGCCAGCTCCTACGAGCAGTACTTC
TRBD2,TRBV4-3,TRBJ2-3,NA,CASSQESTSGLTDTQYF,TGCGCCAGCAGCCAAGAGAGCACTAGCGGACTTACAGATACGCAGTATTTT
NA,TRBV28,TRBJ2-1,once,CASSFAGAIYNEQFF,TGTGCCAGCAGTTTTGCGGGGGCGATCTACAATGAGCAGTTCTTC
TRBD1,TRBV25-1,TRBJ1-1,once,CASIGTANTEAFF,TGTGCCAGCATAGGGACAGCGAACACTGAAGCTTTCTTT
NA,TRBV27,TRBJ1-2,NA,CASSLSSGVTLSGYTF,TGTGCCAGCAGTTTATCTTCAGGCGTCACTCTCTCTGGCTACACCTTC
NA,TRBV27,TRBJ1-2,NA,CASSRRSGLEGYTF,TGTGCCAGCAGTCGGCGATCAGGGTTAGAGGGCTACACCTTC
NA,TRBV30,TRBJ1-5,NA,CAWSVWRDQPQHF,TGTGCCTGGAGTGTATGGCGGGATCAGCCCCAGCATTTT
NA,TRBV2,TRBJ1-2,NA,CASAPRDYYGYTF,TGTGCCAGCGCCCCCCGGGACTACTATGGCTACACCTTC
NA,TRBV5-1,TRBJ2-7,NA,CASSLGPTSSYEQYF,TGCGCCAGCAGCTTGGGCCCCACGAGCTCCTACGAGCAGTACTTC
TRBD1,TRBV29-1,TRBJ1-4,few,CSVEEGTGYEKLFF,TGCAGCGTTGAAGAGGGGACAGGGTATGAAAAACTGTTTTTT
TRBD1,TRBV24-1,TRBJ1-2,NA,CATSDAGQGIGGYTF,TGTGCCACCAGTGATGCGGGACAGGGGATCGGTGGCTACACCTTC
TRBD1,TRBV7-9,TRBJ2-7,NA,CASSSTDREYYEQYF,TGTGCCAGCAGCTCAACGGACAGGGAGTACTACGAGCAGTACTTC
TRBD1,TRBV14,TRBJ1-6,NA,CASSPHRTGSSYNSPLHF,TGTGCCAGCAGCCCCCATCGGACAGGGAGCTCCTATAATTCACCCCTCCACTTT
TRBD1,TRBV6-2/TRBV6-3,TRBJ2-7,NA,CASSVPGTGSLYEQYF,TGTGCCAGCAGTGTACCCGGGACAGGGAGCCTCTACGAGCAGTACTTC
NA,TRBV10-3,TRBJ1-2,NA,CAISEDIGFMGYTF,TGTGCCATCAGTGAGGACATCGGTTTTATGGGCTACACCTTC
TRBD1,TRBV28,TRBJ2-7,NA,CASRPGQGSYEQYF,TGTGCCAGCAGGCCCGGACAGGGGTCCTACGAGCAGTACTTC
NA,TRBV27,TRBJ1-6,few,CASSFSGGSPLHF,TGTGCCAGCAGTTTTAGCGGCGGTTCACCCCTCCACTTT
NA,TRBV19,TRBJ1-5,NA,CASSIGGYSNQPQHF,TGTGCCAGTAGTATCGGTGGTTATAGCAATCAGCCCCAGCATTTT
NA,TRBV23-1,TRBJ1-4,NA,CASSPKTANEKLFF,TGCGCCAGCAGTCCGAAAACGGCTAATGAAAAACTGTTTTTT
TRBD1,TRBV14,TRBJ1-2,NA,CASSRQGINYGYTF,TGTGCCAGCAGCCGACAGGGAATTAACTATGGCTACACCTTC
NA,TRBV19,TRBJ1-6,NA,CASSINRVGSPLHF,TGTGCCAGTAGTATCAACAGGGTGGGATCACCCCTCCACTTT
TRBD2,TRBV13,TRBJ2-3,NA,CASSLRGTSGMATQYF,TGTGCCAGCAGCCTGAGGGGGACTAGCGGCATGGCTACGCAGTATTTT
TRBD2,TRBV6-6,TRBJ2-5,few,CASSPYRTSGGGMQETQYF,TGTGCCAGCAGTCCATATCGGACTAGCGGGGGAGGTATGCAAGAGACCCAGTACTTC